This T cell receptor beta chain emerged from a study of shared clonotypes between healthy human individuals. Adults of Caucasian background living in Nashville, Tennessee made up all donors. Study results and caveats: Large sequencing depth failed to make sorted-subset sequencing complete, rarefaction showed.

Regarding this clone: Its antigen is unknown.

Several immunoSEQ 96-well plates shared each subset's DNA, each plate a replicate. The data were produced by immunoSEQ multiplex PCR, yet TCRdb's version contains in-frame clones alone and is incomplete. The table includes millions of clones, around 94% detected once. The V gene's germline CDR1 is SNHLY and CDR2 FYNNEI. The ends were cut back, 1 base at V and 0 bases at J, with 13 bases in the middle. The CDR3 extends over 16 amino acids. V usage is TRBV2 and J usage is TRBJ2-7; D unresolved. The source material was naive CD4+ T cells sorted from blood. As to subset: CD45RA+ positively selected. The origin of this receptor is a man between 18 and 29 years old in good health. CDR3 bases: TGTGCCAGCAGTGAAGAAACTGGAATTAGCTCCTACGAGCAGTACTTC. The encoded protein is CASSEETGISSYEQYF.